The following is a T cell receptor beta chain sequence with its context. This clone was seen once. Its antigen remains undetermined. No clone much larger than this one lies a single base away; base qualities are absent. This sample stems from a study of T cell responses to AZD1222 COVID-19 vaccine (dated by TCRdb to the early 2020s). Concerning the study at large: TCR sequencing covered roughly 230 trial participants: 200 to 220 given two doses of AZD1222 and 26 given two doses of MenACWY control vaccine. Trial participants were enrolled by age into 18-55, 56-69 and 70-plus year subgroups, with 148, 28 and 57 TCR-sequenced participants respectively.

The sample's time point label, decoded: about 28 days (+/-7) after the second vaccine dose. AZD1222 recipients given second doses at about 4 weeks or at about 12 weeks were pooled, since spike-specific TCR depth and breadth were not found to differ between the two schedules. Samples from vaccinated people were obtained from the UK trials COV001 and COV002, which included a single-blind randomized controlled phase 2/3 trial of AZD1222 (ChAdOx1 nCoV-19) in healthy adults. For TCRbeta chain sequencing, PBMC samples were collected from trial participants at day 0 and at day 28 after the second dose. The CDR3 regions of human TCRbeta chains were analyzed by immunosequencing. The original pipeline was this. Repertoire TCRs were matched against a reference library of SARS-CoV-2-specific TCRs generated with the MIRA antigen-specificity platform. Breadth meant the fraction of unique TCRs that were SARS-CoV-2-associated, whereas depth meant the fraction of total T cells that were SARS-CoV-2-associated. Using the MIRA data, every spike-specific TCR was mapped to the spike region that the TCR reacted to and assigned to either a CD4 or a CD8 class. Log10-transformed breadth and depth values were compared by one-way ANOVA with Sidak's multiple comparisons tests. Imported from immuneACCESS, the table was reduced by TCRdb to in-frame sequences with V and J called. These copies leave out some clones; in studies compared against another copy, an unresolved V gene accounts for under half, and the cause of the remainder is not known. The V and J calls and the clone size are those of that table, but D and trimming were determined from the DNA. The sample profile shows over 15,000 clones; roughly 90% of them were found once. The top ten constitute 8.7% of the sample.

The CDR3 covers 15 residues, taking in both the cysteine and the phenylalanine. Only the CDR3 region is kept as DNA, spanning 45 bases read in frame from base 1. V and J are truncated by 0 bases and 2 bases respectively, leaving an intervening sequence of 10 bases. From the germline V gene, CDR1 is SGHDN and CDR2 is FVKESK. Results the study describes overall, beyond this receptor: Most participants were white British and females outnumbered males, and the authors suggested that clonal diversity may have been underestimated. Because no day 14 peak-response samples were available, the repertoires could be characterized only after the peak T cell response. The whole spike protein was spanned by vaccine-associated CD4 TCRs, and dominant responses were seen in regions 160-218 and 743-854. Conclusions about previously exposed vaccinees are limited because only five to seven AZD1222 recipients were SARS-CoV-2 seropositive at baseline. In the small 56-69-year group, the increase in depth fell short of significance, most likely because of low power. Reportedly, close to half of the unique spike-specific TCRs recognized epitopes lying outside the regions that are mutated in the B.1.351 and B.1.1.7 variants. Spike-specific TCR breadth and depth rose significantly after two AZD1222 doses compared with day 0 and with MenACWY recipients.

Rearrangement joined TRBV14 to TRBJ1-1; the D gene remains uncertain. The sample in question was peripheral blood, obtained 28 days after the second AZD1222 dose. This TCR was recovered from an adult who received the AZD1222 COVID-19 vaccine. The nucleotides read TGTGCCAGCAGCCAAGATTTTGCGGTAAACACTGAAGCTTTCTTT. This codes for CASSQDFAVNTEAFF.